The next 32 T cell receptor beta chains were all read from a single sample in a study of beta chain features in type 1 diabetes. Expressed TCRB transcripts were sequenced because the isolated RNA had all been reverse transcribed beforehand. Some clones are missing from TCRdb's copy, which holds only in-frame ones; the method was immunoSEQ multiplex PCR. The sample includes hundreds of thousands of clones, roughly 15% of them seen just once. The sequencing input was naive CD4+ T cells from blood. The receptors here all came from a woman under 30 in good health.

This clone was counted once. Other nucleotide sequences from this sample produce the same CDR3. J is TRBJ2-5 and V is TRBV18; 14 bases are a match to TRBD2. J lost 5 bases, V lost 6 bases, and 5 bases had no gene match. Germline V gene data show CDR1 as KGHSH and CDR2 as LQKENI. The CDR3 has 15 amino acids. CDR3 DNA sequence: TGTGCCAGCTCCCGGGGACTAGCGGGAGAGGAGACCCAGTACTTC. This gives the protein CASSRGLAGEETQYF.

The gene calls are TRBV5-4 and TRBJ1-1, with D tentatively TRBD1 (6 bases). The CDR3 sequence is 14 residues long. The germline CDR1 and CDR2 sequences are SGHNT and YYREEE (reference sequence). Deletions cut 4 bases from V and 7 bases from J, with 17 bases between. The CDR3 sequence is CASSRGTKPHEAFF. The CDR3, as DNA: TGTGCCAGCAGCAGGGGGACTAAGCCTCATGAAGCTTTCTTT. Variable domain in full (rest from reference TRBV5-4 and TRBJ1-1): ETGVTQSPTHLIKTRGQQVTLRCSSQSGHNTVSWYQQALGQGPQFIFQYYREEENGRGNFPPRFSGLQFPNYSSELNVNALELDDSALYLCASSRGTKPHEAFFGQGTRLTVV.

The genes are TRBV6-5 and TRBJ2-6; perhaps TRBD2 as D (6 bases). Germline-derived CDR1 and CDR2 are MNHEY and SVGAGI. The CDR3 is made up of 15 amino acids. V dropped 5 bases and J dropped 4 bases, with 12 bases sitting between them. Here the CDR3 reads CASSGGAAGANVLTF. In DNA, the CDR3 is TGTGCCAGCAGTGGCGGGGCGGCAGGGGCCAACGTCCTGACTTTC.

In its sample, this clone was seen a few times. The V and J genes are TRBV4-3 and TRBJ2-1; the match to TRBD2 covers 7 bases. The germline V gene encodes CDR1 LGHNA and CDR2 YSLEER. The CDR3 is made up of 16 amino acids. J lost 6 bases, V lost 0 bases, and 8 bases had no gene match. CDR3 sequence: CASSQEFGLVSNEQFF. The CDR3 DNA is TGCGCCAGCAGCCAAGAGTTCGGACTAGTGAGCAATGAGCAGTTCTTC.

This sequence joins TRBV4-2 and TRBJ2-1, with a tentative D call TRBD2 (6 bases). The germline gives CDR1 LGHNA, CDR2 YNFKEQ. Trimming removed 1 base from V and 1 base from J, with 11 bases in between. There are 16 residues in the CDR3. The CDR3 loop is CASSQVRRDSYNEQFF. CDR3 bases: TGTGCCAGCAGCCAAGTCCGGCGGGATTCCTACAATGAGCAGTTCTTC.

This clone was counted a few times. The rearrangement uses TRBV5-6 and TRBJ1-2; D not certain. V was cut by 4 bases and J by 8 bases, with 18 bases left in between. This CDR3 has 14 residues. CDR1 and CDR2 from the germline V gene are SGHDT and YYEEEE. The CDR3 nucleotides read TGTGCCAGCAGCCCTTCAGTCCTGGTAGAGGGCTACACCTTC. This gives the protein CASSPSVLVEGYTF.

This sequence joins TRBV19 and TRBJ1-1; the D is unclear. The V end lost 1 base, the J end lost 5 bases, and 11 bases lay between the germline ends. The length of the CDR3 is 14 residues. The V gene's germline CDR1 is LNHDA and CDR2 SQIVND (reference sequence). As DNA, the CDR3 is TGTGCCAGTAGTATAGGGGCCCGAGGGACTGAAGCTTTCTTT. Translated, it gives CASSIGARGTEAFF.

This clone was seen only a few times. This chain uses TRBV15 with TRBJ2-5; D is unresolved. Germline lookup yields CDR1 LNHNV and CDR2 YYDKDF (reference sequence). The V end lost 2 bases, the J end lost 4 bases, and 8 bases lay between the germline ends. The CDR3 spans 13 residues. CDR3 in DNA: TGTGCCACCAGCAGATCCCCCATAGAGACCCAGTACTTC. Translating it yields CATSRSPIETQYF.

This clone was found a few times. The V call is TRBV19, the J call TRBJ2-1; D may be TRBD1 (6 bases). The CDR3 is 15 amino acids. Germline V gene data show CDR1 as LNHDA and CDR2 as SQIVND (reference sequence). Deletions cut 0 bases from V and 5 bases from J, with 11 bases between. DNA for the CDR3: TGTGCCAGTAGTATAGACAGGGGCCACCACAATGAGCAGTTCTTC. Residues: CASSIDRGHHNEQFF.

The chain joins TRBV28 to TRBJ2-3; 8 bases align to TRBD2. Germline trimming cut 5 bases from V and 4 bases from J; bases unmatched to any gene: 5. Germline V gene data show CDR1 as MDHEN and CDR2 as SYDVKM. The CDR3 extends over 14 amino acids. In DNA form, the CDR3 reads TGTGCCAGCAGTCAAAGCGGGAGCTCAGATACGCAGTATTTT. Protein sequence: CASSQSGSSDTQYF.

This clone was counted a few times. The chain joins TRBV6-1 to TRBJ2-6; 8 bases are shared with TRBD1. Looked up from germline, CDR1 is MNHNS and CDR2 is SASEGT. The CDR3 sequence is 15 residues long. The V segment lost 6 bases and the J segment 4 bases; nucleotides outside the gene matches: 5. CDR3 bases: TGTGCCAGCAGGACAGGGGCGGCGGGGGCCAACGTCCTGACTTTC. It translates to CASRTGAAGANVLTF.

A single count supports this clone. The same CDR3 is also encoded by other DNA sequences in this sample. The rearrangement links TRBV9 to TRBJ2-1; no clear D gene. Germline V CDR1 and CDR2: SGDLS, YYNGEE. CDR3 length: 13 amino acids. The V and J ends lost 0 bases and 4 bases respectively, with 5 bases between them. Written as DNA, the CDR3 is TGTGCCAGCAGCGTAGGTCAATACAATGAGCAGTTCTTC. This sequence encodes CASSVGQYNEQFF.

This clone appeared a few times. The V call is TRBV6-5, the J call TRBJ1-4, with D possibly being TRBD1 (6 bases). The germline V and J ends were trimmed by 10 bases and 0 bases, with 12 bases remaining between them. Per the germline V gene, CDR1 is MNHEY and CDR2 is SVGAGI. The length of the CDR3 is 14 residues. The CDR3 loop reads CATKRTATNEKLFF. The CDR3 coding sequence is TGTGCCACGAAGAGGACAGCAACTAATGAAAAACTGTTTTTT.

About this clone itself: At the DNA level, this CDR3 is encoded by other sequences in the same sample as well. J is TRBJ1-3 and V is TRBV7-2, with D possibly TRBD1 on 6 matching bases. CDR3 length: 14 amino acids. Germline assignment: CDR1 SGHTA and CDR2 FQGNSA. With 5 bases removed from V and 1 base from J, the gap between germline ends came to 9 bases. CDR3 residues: CASSLGQSGNTIYF. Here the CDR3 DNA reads TGTGCCAGCAGCCTCGGACAGTCTGGAAACACCATATATTTT. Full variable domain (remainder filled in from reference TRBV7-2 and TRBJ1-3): GAGVSQSPSNKVTEKGKDVELRCDPISGHTALYWYRQSLGQGLEFLIYFQGNSAPDKSGLPSDRFSAERTGGSVSTLTIQRTQQEDSAVYLCASSLGQSGNTIYFGEGSWLTVV.

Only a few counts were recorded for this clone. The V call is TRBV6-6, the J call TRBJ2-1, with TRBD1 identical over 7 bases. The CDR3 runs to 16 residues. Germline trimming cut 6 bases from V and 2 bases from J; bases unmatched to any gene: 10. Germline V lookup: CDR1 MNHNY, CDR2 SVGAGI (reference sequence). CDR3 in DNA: TGTGCCAGCAGAGGATTTACAGGGGAAACCTACAATGAGCAGTTCTTC. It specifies CASRGFTGETYNEQFF.

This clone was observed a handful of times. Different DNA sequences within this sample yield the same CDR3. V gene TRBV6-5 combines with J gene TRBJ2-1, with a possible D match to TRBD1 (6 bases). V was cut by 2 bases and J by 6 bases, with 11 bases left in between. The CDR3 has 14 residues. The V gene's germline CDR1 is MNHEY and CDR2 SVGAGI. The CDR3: CASSYARGGNEQFF. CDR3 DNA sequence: TGTGCCAGCAGTTACGCCAGGGGCGGCAATGAGCAGTTCTTC.

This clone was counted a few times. CDR3 sequence reads: CASTWAGANVLTF. In nucleotides, the CDR3 is TGTGCCAGCACCTGGGCTGGGGCCAACGTCCTGACTTTC. The rearrangement joins TRBV27 to TRBJ2-6; no clear D gene. The CDR3 has 13 amino acids. Germline V gene sequence: CDR1 MNHEY, CDR2 SMNVEV (reference sequence). The V and J ends lost 7 bases and 2 bases respectively, with 6 bases between them.

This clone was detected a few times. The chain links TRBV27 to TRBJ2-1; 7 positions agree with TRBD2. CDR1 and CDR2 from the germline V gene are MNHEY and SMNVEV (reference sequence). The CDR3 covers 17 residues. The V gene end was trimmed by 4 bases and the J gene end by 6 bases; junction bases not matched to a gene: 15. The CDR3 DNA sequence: TGTGCCAGCAGTTCCGACCCTCTAGCGGTTTTGCGCAATGAGCAGTTCTTC. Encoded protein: CASSSDPLAVLRNEQFF.

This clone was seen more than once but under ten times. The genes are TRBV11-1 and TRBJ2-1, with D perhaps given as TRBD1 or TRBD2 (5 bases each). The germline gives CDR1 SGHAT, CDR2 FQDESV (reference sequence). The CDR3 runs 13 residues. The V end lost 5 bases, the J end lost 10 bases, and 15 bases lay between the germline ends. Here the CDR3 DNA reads TGTGCCAGCAGCAGCTTAACGGGGCGCGAGCAGTTCTTC. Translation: CASSSLTGREQFF.

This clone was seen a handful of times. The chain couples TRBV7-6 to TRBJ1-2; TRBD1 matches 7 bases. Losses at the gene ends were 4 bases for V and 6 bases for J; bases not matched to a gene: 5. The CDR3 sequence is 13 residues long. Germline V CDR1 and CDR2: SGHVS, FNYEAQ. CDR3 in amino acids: CASSSDRVNGYTF. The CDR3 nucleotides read TGTGCCAGCAGCTCCGACAGGGTGAATGGCTACACCTTC.

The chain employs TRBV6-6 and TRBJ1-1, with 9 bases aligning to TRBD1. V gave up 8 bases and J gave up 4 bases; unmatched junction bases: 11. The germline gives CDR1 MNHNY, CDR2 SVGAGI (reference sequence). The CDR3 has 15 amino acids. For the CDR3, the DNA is TGTGCCAGCCGGGACAGGGCTGGTTCAGGCACTGAAGCTTTCTTT. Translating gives CASRDRAGSGTEAFF.

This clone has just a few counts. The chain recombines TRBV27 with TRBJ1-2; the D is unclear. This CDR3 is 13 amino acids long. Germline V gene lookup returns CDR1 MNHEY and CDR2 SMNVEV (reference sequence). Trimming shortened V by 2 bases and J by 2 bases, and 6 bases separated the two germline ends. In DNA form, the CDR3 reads TGTGCCAGCAGTTTAAGCCTCAACTATGGCTACACCTTC. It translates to CASSLSLNYGYTF.

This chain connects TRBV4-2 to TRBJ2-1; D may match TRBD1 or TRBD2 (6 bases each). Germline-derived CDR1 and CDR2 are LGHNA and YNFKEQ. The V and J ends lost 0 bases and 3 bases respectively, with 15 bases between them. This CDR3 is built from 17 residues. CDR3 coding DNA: TGTGCCAGCAGCCAAGATCGTCAAGGGGGAGGCTACAATGAGCAGTTCTTC. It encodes CASSQDRQGGGYNEQFF.

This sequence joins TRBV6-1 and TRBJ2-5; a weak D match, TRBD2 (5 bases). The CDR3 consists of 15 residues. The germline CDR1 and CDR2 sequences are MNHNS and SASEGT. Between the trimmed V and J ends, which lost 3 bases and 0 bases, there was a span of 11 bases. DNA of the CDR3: TGTGCCAGCAGTGAGAGGCGGGCTAACCAAGAGACCCAGTACTTC. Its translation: CASSERRANQETQYF.

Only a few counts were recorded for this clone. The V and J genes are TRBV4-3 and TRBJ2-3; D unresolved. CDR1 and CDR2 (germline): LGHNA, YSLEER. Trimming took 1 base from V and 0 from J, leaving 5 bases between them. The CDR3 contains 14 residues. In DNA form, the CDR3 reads TGCGCCAGCAGCCAAGTGGGTAGCACAGATACGCAGTATTTT. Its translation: CASSQVGSTDTQYF.

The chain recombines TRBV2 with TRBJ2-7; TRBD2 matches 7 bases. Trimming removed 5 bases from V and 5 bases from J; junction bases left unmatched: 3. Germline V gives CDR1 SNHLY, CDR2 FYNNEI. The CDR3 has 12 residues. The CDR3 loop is CASSNSGNEQYF. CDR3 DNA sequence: TGTGCCAGCAGTAACAGCGGGAACGAGCAGTACTTC. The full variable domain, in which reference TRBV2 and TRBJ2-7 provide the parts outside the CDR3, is EPEVTQTPSHQVTQMGQEVILRCVPISNHLYFYWYRQILGQKVEFLVSFYNNEISEKSEIFDDQFSVERPDGSNFTLKIRSTKLEDSAMYFCASSNSGNEQYFGPGTRLTVT.

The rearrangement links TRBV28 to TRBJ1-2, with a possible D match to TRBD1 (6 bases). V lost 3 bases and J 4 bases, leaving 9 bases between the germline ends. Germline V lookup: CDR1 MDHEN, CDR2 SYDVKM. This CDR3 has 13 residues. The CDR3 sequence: CASSLRTVYGYTF. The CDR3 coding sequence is TGTGCCAGCAGTTTGAGGACAGTCTATGGCTACACCTTC.

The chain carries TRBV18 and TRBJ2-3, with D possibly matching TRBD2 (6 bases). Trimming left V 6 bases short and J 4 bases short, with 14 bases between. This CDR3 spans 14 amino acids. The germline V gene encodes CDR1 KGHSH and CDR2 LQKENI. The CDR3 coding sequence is TGTGCCAGCTCCCCGGCCGGGGGACCAGATACGCAGTATTTT. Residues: CASSPAGGPDTQYF.

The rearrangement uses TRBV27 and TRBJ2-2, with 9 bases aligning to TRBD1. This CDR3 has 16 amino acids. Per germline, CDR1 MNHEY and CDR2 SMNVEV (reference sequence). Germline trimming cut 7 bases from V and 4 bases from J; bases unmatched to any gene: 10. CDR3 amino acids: CASKLQGALGTGELFF. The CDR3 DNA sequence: TGTGCCAGCAAACTACAGGGGGCTCTCGGCACCGGGGAGCTGTTTTTT.

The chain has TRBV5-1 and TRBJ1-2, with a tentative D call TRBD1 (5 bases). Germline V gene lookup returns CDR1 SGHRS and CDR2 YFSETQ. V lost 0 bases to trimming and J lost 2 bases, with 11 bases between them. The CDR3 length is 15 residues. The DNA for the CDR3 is TGCGCCAGCAGCTTGGCGAGGGGATCCAACTATGGCTACACCTTC. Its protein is CASSLARGSNYGYTF.

The CDR3 bases are TGTGCCAGCAGACCAGACAGCAATCAGCCCCAGCATTTT. Translated, it gives CASRPDSNQPQHF. J is TRBJ1-5 and V is TRBV2; D is ambiguous. The CDR3 runs to 13 residues. With 6 bases removed from V and 1 base from J, the gap between germline ends came to 7 bases. Germline V CDR1 and CDR2: SNHLY, FYNNEI.

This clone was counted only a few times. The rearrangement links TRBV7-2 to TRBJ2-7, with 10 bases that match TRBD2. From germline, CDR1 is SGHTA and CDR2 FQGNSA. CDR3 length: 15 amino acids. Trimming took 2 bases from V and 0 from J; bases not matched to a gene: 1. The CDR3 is CASSLTSGVSYEQYF. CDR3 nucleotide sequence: TGTGCCAGCAGCTTAACTAGCGGGGTCTCCTACGAGCAGTACTTC.